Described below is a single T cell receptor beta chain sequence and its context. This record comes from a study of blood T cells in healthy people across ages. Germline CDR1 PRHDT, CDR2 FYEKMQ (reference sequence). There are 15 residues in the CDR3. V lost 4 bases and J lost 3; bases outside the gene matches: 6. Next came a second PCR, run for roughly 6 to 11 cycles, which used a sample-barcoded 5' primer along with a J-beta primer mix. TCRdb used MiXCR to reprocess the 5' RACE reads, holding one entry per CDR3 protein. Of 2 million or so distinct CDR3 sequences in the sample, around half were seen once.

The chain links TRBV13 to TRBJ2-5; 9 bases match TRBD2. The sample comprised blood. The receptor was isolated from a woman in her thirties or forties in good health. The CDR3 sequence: CASSSRTSAKETQYF. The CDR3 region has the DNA TGTGCCAGCAGCTCCAGGACTAGCGCCAAAGAGACCCAGTACTTC.